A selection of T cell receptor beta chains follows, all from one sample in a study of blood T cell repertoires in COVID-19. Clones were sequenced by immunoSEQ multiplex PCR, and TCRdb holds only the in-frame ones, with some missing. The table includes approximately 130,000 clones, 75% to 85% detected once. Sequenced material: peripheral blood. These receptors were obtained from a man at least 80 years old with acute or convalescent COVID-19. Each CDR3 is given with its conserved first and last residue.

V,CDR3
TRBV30,CAWSVRLSRGRFGTDTQYF
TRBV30,CAWSDRVNSPLHF
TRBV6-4,CASSRDTLSPLHF
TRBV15,CATSRRRGPGVVEQFF
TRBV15,CATSSDMYQETQYF
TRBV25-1,CASSDTPATGSNSPLHF
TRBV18,CASSKGGQDAYEQYF
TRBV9,CASSVDLGQGNEKLFF
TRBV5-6,CASSLGGLRELFF
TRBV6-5,CASSYSGLGAGELFF
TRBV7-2,CASSRQGITEAFF
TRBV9,CASSPNLGQGATTGELFF
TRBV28,CASSLPDRVDGYTF
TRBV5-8,CASSLGGERDTQYF
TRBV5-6,CASSRGQGREKLFF
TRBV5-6,CASSFISGGAQSTDTQYF
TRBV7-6,CASSSGLDGRSEQFF
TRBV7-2,CASSLHMNTEAFF
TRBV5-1,CASSPGSIVGEQFF
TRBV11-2,CASSSYRGNSYEQYF
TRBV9,CASSVGQGRSPLHF
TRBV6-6,CASSYGTGGSTGYTF
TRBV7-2,CASSSIAGGPYEQYF
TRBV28,CASSFVPGAGTGELFF
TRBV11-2,CASSSGGVGETQYF
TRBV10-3,CAISESGTVFGYTF
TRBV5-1,CASSLAAKGLPWVNEKLFF
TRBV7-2,CASTLRSSYNSPLHF
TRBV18,CASSPPAGGGGYTF
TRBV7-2,CASSWLRGSYNEQFF
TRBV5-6,CASSLRLYEQYF
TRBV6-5,CASGRTGVSYEQYF
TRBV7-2,CASSLDSGLRNEQYF
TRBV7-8,CASSFPGETQYF
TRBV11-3,CASSFNRFNEQFF
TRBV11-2,CASSPQGRGGELFF
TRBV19,CASSRRENTEAFF
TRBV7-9,CASSLVYEQYF
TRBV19,CASNIGLNSNQPQHF
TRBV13,CASSFQGTMTEAFF
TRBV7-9,CASGAGSYEQYF
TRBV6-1,CASSKGVIRQGGTEAFF
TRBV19,CASRGTATGSPLHF
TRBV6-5,CASTLAGGGSGTQYF
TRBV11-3,CASSLNRQGTQETQYF
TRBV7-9,CATLGTVLGGELFF
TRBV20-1,CSASNPSGVYEQYF
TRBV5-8,CASSFGRGSGANVLTF
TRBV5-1,CASSLETYDRSSGNTIYF
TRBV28,CASSLSVSNQPQHF
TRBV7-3,CASSVGVGSPLHF
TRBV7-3,CAGAGRPMIAKNIQYF
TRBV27,CASSNDRDRSYEQYF
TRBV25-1,CASSAQGATGYTF